A selection of T cell receptor beta chains follows, all from one sample in a study of OX40 agonist ivuxolimab in advanced cancers. Generated by immunoSEQ multiplex PCR, the TCRdb table keeps only in-frame clones and is missing some. The sample gives about 79,000 clones, approximately 85% of which show up once; over 4% is in the top ten. The sample in question was CD4+ or CD8+ T cells sorted from blood, obtained in a trial of the OX40 agonist ivuxolimab. These TCRs come from an adult with an advanced solid tumor such as melanoma, head and neck, liver or kidney cancer. Both conserved end residues are part of each CDR3. The D gene is left open where the match is weak. The listing skips clone size in some rows; elsewhere it reads once, few, many or a size class.

. | . | TRBJ2-1 | TRBV6-6 | TGTGCCAGCAGCGCATCAGGGGCGGCCCCGTTCTTC | CASSASGAAPFF
. | . | TRBJ2-2 | TRBV10-3 | TGTGCCATCAGTTACACGGTGGGCACCGGGGAGCTGTTTTTT | CAISYTVGTGELFF
TRBD1 | . | TRBJ2-5 | TRBV6-5 | TGTGCCAGCAGTGGGACCGGGACAGTACAAGAGACCCAGTACTTC | CASSGTGTVQETQYF
TRBD1 | . | TRBJ1-2 | TRBV10-1 | TGCGCCAGCAGTGAGTCACGGACAGGGGGAAATGGCTACACCTTC | CASSESRTGGNGYTF
TRBD2 | few | TRBJ2-5 | TRBV9 | TGTGCCAGCAGCGTAGGTAGGGCGGGGGGTAGGCAAGAGACCCAGTACTTC | CASSVGRAGGRQETQYF
. | . | TRBJ1-6 | TRBV10-3 | TGTGCCGCCTCCTCCGGTTATAATTCACCCCTCCACTTT | CAASSGYNSPLHF
. | once | TRBJ1-1 | TRBV28 | TGTGCCAGCAGTTTATGGGAGAAAGCTTTCTTT | CASSLWEKAFF
. | once | TRBJ2-1 | TRBV19 | TGTGCCAGTAGTATGGATTCAGGGGCCTACAATGAGCAGTTCTTC | CASSMDSGAYNEQFF
. | . | TRBJ2-6 | TRBV5-1 | TGCGCCAGCAGCCAGGGTGCGGGGGCCAACGTCCTGACTTTC | CASSQGAGANVLTF
TRBD2 | . | TRBJ2-3 | TRBV18 | TGTGCCAGCTCACCACCCGGGACTAGCTTAGATACGCAGTATTTT | CASSPPGTSLDTQYF
. | . | TRBJ2-2 | TRBV9 | TGTGCCAGCAGCGTCTCCGGGAGTCGTAGCACCGGGGAGCTGTTTTTT | CASSVSGSRSTGELFF
TRBD2 | . | TRBJ2-7 | TRBV6-5 | TGTGCCAGCAGCCTCAGCGGGAGGTCGTTGGAGCAGTACTTC | CASSLSGRSLEQYF
TRBD2 | . | TRBJ2-1 | TRBV11-2 | TGTGCCAGCAGAAAGCGGGAGGGCATTGAGCAGTTCTTC | CASRKREGIEQFF
. | . | TRBJ2-5 | TRBV7-9 | TGTGCCAGCAGCTCCAGGGTGCAAGAGACCCAGTACTTC | CASSSRVQETQYF
TRBD2 | . | TRBJ2-1 | TRBV11-2 | TGTGCCAGCAGCTTGGGACTAACCAATGAGCAGTTCTTC | CASSLGLTNEQFF
. | once | TRBJ2-7 | TRBV7-8 | TGTGCCAGCAGCTTGGGGACGGGGACCTACGAGCAGTACTTC | CASSLGTGTYEQYF
. | . | TRBJ1-3 | TRBV13 | TGTGCCAGCTCCGGGTCCAACTCTGGAAACACCATATATTTT | CASSGSNSGNTIYF
TRBD2 | . | TRBJ2-5 | TRBV6-1 | TGTGCCAGCAGTGAGACTAGCGGAGAAGAGACCCAGTACTTC | CASSETSGEETQYF
TRBD2 | . | TRBJ2-1 | TRBV6-1 | TGTGCCAGCAGTGAAGTTCCTAGCGGGAGCGGGAACAATGAGCAGTTCTTC | CASSEVPSGSGNNEQFF
. | few | TRBJ2-1 | TRBV27 | TGTGCCAGCAGGGACCTATCTAATGAGCAGTTCTTC | CASRDLSNEQFF
. | . | TRBJ1-1 | TRBV29-1 | TGCAGCGTTGAAGCCGTTAACACTGAAGCTTTCTTT | CSVEAVNTEAFF
TRBD2 | . | TRBJ2-5 | TRBV7-6 | TGTGCCAGCAGTTCCGGGACTAGCGGGAGACGGGAGACCCAGTACTTC | CASSSGTSGRRETQYF
. | . | TRBJ2-2 | TRBV21-1 | TGTGCCAGCAGCAAAGGATTTGGGGGACAGGGGGAACCCGGGGAGCTGTTTTTT | CASSKGFGGQGEPGELFF
TRBD2 | once | TRBJ2-3 | TRBV5-6 | TGTGCCAGCAGCCCCCCGTTAGCAGCGGGAGTTGATACGCAGTATTTT | CASSPPLAAGVDTQYF